Described below is a single T cell receptor beta chain sequence and its context. Its target is unknown. Using immunoSEQ multiplex PCR, the repertoire was profiled, and TCRdb retains in-frame clones only, with some absent. The top ten clones hold 20% of a sample with 60,000 to 75,000 clones, around 84% of them seen once. The data were obtained in a study of T cell responses to AZD1222 COVID-19 vaccine. Whole-study findings and limits: White British ancestry dominated among donors, who included more females, and clonal diversity was possibly underestimated.

Germline trimming cut 1 base from V and 6 bases from J; bases unmatched to any gene: 6. CDR3 length: 15 residues. CDR1 and CDR2 from the germline V gene are SGHTS and YDEGEE. The sequencing used peripheral blood, collected on day 0 of AZD1222 vaccination. The chain recombines TRBV5-8 with TRBJ2-3; 9 nucleotides match TRBD2. The sequence came from an adult in good health. CDR3 coding DNA: TGTGCCAGCAGCTTGAAGGGACTAGCTTTGGATACGCAGTATTTT. Amino acid sequence: CASSLKGLALDTQYF.